This TCR beta chain was sequenced for a study of CD8 T cells in ankylosing spondylitis. General study results and limits: A number of the motif variants had already been described in reactive arthritis synovial fluid and blood. With a CD8+ phenotype, disease-linked clones were relatively rare in peripheral blood. For ankylosing spondylitis blood, a TCR beta motif of fewer than 10 highly homologous variants appeared characteristic.

Germline CDR1 SQVTM, CDR2 ANQGSEA. V dropped 7 bases and J dropped 2 bases, with 12 bases sitting between them. The length of the CDR3 is 12 residues. Comment on this clonotype: No antigen is known for it.

5'-RACE, quantitative and with molecular barcodes, yielded the TCR beta libraries. TCRdb re-derived calls from the 5' RACE reads in MiXCR, one entry per CDR3 protein. The table shows about 250,000 distinct CDR3 sequences, with 30% to 35% occurring only once. The gene calls are TRBV29-1 and TRBJ2-7; D is unclear. The source is a male donor with ankylosing spondylitis or in good health (not recorded which). The specimen was blood, either unsorted or a sorted T cell fraction (not recorded which). The CDR3 nucleotides read TGCAGCGGGTCCTCAGGCACCTACGAGCAGTACTTC. This encodes CSGSSGTYEQYF.